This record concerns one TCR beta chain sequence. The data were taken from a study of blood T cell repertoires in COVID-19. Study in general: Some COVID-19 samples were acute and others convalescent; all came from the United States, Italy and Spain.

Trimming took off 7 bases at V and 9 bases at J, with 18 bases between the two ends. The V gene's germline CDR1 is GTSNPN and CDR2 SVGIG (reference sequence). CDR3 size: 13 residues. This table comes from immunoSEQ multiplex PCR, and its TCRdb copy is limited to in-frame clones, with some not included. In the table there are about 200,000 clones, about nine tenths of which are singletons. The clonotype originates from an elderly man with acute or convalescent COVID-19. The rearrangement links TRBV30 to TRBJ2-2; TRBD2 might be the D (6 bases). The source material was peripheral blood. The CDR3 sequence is CASIPAGSRELFF. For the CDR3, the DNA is TGTGCCTCCATACCGGCGGGGTCCCGGGAGCTGTTTTTT.